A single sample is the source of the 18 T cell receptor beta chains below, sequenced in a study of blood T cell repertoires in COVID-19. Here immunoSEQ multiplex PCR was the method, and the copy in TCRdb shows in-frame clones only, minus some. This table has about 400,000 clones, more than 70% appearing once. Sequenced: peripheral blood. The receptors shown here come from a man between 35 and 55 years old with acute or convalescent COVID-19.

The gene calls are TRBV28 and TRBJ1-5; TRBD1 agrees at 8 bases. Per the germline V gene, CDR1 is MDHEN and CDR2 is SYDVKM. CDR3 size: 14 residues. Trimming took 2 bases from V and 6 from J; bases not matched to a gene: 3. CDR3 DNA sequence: TGTGCCAGCAGTTTAGACCAGGGGGCTCAGCCCCAGCATTTT. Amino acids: CASSLDQGAQPQHF.

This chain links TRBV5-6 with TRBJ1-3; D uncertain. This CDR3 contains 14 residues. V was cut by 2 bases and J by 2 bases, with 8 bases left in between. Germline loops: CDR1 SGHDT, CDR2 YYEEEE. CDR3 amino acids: CASSFEYTGNTIYF. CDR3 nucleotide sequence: TGTGCCAGCAGCTTCGAGTATACTGGAAACACCATATATTTT. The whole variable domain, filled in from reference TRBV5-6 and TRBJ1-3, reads DAGVTQSPTHLIKTRGQQVTLRCSPKSGHDTVSWYQQALGQGPQFIFQYYEEEERQRGNFPDRFSGHQFPNYSSELNVNALLLGDSALYLCASSFEYTGNTIYFGEGSWLTVV.

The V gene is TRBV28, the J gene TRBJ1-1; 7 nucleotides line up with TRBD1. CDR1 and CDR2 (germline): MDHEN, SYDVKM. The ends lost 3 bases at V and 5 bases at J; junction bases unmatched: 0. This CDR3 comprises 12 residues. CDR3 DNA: TGTGCCAGCAGTTTGGGACAGACTGAAGCTTTCTTT. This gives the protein CASSLGQTEAFF.

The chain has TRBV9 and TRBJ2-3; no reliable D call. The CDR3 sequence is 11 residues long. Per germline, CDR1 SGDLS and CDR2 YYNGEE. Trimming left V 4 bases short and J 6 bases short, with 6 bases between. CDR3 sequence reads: CASSLADTQYF. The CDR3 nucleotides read TGTGCCAGCAGCCTCGCGGATACGCAGTATTTT.

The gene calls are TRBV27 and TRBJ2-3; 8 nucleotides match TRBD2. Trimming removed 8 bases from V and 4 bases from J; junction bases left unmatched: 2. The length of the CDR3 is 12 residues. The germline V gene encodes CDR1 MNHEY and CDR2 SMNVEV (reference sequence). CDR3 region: CASREGADTQYF. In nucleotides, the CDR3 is TGTGCCAGCCGGGAGGGGGCAGATACGCAGTATTTT.

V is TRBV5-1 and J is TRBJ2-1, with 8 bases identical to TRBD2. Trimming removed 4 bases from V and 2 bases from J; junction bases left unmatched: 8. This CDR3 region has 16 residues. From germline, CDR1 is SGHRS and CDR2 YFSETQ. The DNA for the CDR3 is TGCGCCAGCAGCACAACCGGGACTAGTGCCTACAATGAGCAGTTCTTC. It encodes CASSTTGTSAYNEQFF.

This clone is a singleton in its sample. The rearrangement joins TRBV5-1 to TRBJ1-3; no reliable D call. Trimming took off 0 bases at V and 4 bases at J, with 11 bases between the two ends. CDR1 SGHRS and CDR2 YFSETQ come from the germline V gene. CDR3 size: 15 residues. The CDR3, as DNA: TGCGCCAGCAGCTTGGACGGGAACTCGGGAAACACCATATATTTT. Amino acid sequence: CASSLDGNSGNTIYF.

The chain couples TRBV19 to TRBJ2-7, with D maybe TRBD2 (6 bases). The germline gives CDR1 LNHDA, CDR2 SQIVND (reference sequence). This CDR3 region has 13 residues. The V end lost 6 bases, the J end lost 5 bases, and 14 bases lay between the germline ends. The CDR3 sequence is CASRMRGSHEQYF. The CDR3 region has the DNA TGTGCCAGTAGGATGCGGGGTTCCCACGAGCAGTACTTC.

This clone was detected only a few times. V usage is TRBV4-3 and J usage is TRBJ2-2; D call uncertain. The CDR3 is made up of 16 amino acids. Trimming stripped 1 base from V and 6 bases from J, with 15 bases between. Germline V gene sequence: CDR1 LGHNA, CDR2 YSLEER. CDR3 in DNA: TGCGCCAGCAGCCAAGTCTCCTTGTCCCTCGCCGGGGAGCTGTTTTTT. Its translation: CASSQVSLSLAGELFF.

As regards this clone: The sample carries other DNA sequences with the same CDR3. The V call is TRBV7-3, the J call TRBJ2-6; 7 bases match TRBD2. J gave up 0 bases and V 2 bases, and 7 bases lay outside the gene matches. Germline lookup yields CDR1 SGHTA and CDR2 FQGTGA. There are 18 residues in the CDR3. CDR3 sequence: CASSLRVAGDSGANVLTF. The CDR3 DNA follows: TGTGCCAGCAGCTTACGCGTAGCGGGCGACTCTGGGGCCAACGTCCTGACTTTC.

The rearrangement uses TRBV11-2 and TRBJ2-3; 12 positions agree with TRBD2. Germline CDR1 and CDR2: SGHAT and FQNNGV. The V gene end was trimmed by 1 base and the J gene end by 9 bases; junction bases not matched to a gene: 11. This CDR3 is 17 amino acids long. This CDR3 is CASSLVVLAGGFDTQYF. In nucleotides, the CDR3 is TGTGCCAGCAGCTTAGTGGTCCTAGCGGGAGGGTTTGACACGCAGTATTTT.

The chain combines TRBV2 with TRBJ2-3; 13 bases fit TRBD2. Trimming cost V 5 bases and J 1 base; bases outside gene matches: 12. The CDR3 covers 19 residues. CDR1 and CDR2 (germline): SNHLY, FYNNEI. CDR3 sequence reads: CASSLRLAGGFMGTDTQYF. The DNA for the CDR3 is TGTGCCAGCAGTCTCAGACTAGCGGGAGGTTTTATGGGCACAGATACGCAGTATTTT.

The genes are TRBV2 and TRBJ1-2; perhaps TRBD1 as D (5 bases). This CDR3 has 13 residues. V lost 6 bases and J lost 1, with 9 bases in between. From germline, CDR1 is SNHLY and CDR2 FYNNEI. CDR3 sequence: CASSRASNYGYTF. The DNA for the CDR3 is TGTGCCAGCAGCAGGGCCAGTAACTATGGCTACACCTTC.

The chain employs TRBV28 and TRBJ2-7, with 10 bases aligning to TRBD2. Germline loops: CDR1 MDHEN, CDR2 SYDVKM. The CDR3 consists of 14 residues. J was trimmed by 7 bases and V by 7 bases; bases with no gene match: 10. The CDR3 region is CASTPASGSREQYF. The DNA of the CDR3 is TGTGCCAGCACCCCTGCTAGCGGGAGTCGGGAGCAGTACTTC.

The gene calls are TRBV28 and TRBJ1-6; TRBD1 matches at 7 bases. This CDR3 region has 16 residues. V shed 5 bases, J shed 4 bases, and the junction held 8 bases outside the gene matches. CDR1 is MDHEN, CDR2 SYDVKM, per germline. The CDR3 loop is CASSPTGFQYNSPLHF. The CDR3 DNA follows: TGTGCCAGCAGTCCGACAGGGTTCCAGTATAATTCACCCCTCCACTTT. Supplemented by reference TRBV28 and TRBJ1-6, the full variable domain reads DVKVTQSSRYLVKRTGEKVFLECVQDMDHENMFWYRQDPGLGLRLIYFSYDVKMKEKGDIPEGYSVSREKKERFSLILESASTNQTSMYLCASSPTGFQYNSPLHFGNGTRLTVT.

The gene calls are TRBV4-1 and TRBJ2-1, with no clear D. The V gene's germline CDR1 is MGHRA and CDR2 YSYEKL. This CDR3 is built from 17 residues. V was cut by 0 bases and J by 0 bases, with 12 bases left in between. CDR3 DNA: TGCGCCAGCAGCCAAGATCCGGTTTCTTACTCCTACAATGAGCAGTTCTTC. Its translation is CASSQDPVSYSYNEQFF.

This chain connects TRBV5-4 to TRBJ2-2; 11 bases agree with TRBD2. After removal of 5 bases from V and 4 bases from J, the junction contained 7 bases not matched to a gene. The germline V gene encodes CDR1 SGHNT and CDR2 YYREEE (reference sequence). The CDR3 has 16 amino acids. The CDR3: CASRPGLAGGTGELFF. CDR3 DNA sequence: TGTGCCAGCAGACCCGGGCTAGCGGGGGGCACCGGGGAGCTGTTTTTT.

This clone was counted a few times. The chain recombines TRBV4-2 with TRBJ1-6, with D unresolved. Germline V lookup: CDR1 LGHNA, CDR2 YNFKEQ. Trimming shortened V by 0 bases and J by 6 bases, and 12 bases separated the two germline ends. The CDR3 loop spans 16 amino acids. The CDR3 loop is CASSQERGLSNSPLHF. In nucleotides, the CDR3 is TGTGCCAGCAGCCAAGAGAGAGGATTAAGTAATTCACCCCTCCACTTT.